The entry below describes one TCR beta chain. What this receptor recognizes is not known. No clone much larger than this one lies a single base away; base qualities are absent. The CDR1 and CDR2 encoded by the germline V gene are SGHRS and YFSETQ. V gives up 2 bases and J gives up 5 bases, and the segment between their germline ends measures 13 bases. From the cysteine up to the phenylalanine, the CDR3 has a length of 14 residues. Just CDR3 DNA is preserved here, 42 bases in frame from base 1. The library was generated by the immunoSEQ multiplex PCR assay. A mixture of 60 forward primers for TCR Vbeta segments and 13 reverse primers for TCR Jbeta segments was used in the multiplex PCR. Amplification of the CDR3 region of rearranged TCR beta genes was performed with a multiplex PCR assay on genomic DNA. The Illumina HiSeq System was used to sequence the amplified TCR beta libraries as 87-base-pair reads. Regarding the original processing steps: A later analysis counted approximately 76 million unique TCR beta chains across the 690 or so repertoires, and some 12 million of these chains were shared by at least two donors. To remove PCR and sequencing errors, raw reads were error-corrected and collapsed into unique sequences using a nearest-neighbor algorithm that merged closely related sequences. V, D and J gene segments were assigned by aligning CDR3 sequences to IMGT reference sequences. Each retained sequence needed at least a six-nucleotide match to both a V gene segment and a J gene segment. A rearrangement was called productive if the CDR3 had no stop codons and remained in frame with V and J, and every other rearrangement was called non-productive. Following IMGT convention, CDR3 was defined as the stretch from the second conserved V-encoded cysteine up to the conserved J-encoded phenylalanine. Sequences without an unambiguous match to a single V gene segment were excluded from the earlier analysis of about 600 of the donors. In an earlier analysis of approximately 610 of the donors, V segments were called functional above 56.7% productive rearrangements and were called segregating when the between-donor standard deviation exceeded 5%. To diagnose cytomegalovirus status from the catalog of TCR beta chain sequences, a statistical classification framework was built. V and J gene assignment, in a later analysis, came from comparing TCR nucleotide sequences with IMGT/GENE-DB human TR gene sequences. Using the TCRdist pipeline, a later analysis assigned CDR3 sequences along with most-parsimonious VDJ recombination scenarios. In a later analysis, each TCR beta chain was defined by its CDR3 amino acid sequence together with its V-gene family, and reads without a unique V-gene family were excluded. In a later analysis, several hundred highly shared, low-generation-probability nucleotide sequences were removed to address suspected cross-contamination and a sequencing artifact. In a later analysis, a clonal expansion index for each public chain was calculated from normalized within-repertoire ranks of inferred template counts. In a later analysis, generation probabilities were computed with a VDJ recombination model fitted to out-of-frame rearrangements, and the resulting probabilities were checked against IGoR. In a later analysis, hypergeometric tests were used to score TCR-TCR, TCR-HLA and TCR-CMV co-occurrence, with a repertoire-size bias correction applied to TCR pairs. In a later analysis, false discovery rates were estimated by permuting HLA or CMV assignments 20 times. A later analysis grouped co-occurring TCRs with DBSCAN, adding TCRdist sequence similarity when clustering within HLA-allele-positive subsets. Co-occurrence clustering excluded repertoires with fewer than 30,000 or more than 120,000 public chains, plus five with anomalous nucleotide sharing. The table comes from immuneACCESS by way of TCRdb, which keeps in-frame sequences with V and J called. Part of the clones is missing from these tables; in studies checked, under half for an unresolved V gene and the rest for unknown reasons. D and trimming were read from the DNA, whereas the V and J calls and clone size are those reported in that table. The sample table lists under 100,000 clones, roughly 80% of them with a count of one. The top ten constitute around an eighth of the sample.

The data were obtained in a study of cytomegalovirus exposure and HLA in healthy donors listed by TCRdb under 2017. For the wider study: An earlier analysis of a few hundred of the donors reported approximately 280 Gb of sequence data and 117 million unique TCR beta sequences obtained from around 190 million T cells. Roughly 320 gigabases of sequencing data and 75 million to 85 million unique TCR sequences made up an early release that covered some 640 HLA-typed donors. The genetic ancestry cluster associated with self-reported Caucasian donors included 80% to 90% of the roughly 380 genotyped donors. The study aimed to test whether cataloging public T cell receptors could reveal signatures of past pathogen exposure. The study used immunosequencing to profile the T cell repertoires of 670 or so subjects and linked those repertoires to cytomegalovirus serostatus. A separate validation cohort of 90 to 150 different subjects was used in addition to the roughly 670-subject first cohort. High-throughput TCR immunosequencing, statistical association of individual TCRs with disease status, and machine learning were combined to predict cytomegalovirus infection status. A later analysis re-analyzed previously published TCR beta repertoires from 600 to 850 donors and added high-resolution HLA genotyping to study TCR occurrence patterns. Rather than using new phenotypic data, the later analysis identified candidate immune exposures from TCR beta sequences and from how often those sequences occurred across donors. To decide whether each TCR beta V gene segment behaved as functional or pseudogenic, an earlier analysis of some 580 of the donors relied on high-throughput TCR beta sequencing. Alongside the repertoire data, information on donor age, sex, ethnicity and CMV serostatus was compiled. In a later genetic analysis, genome-wide SNP genotypes for about 65% of the roughly 700 donors were used, and that subset was treated as a discovery cohort. Every repertoire in the discovery cohort had been generated on one and the same sequencing platform. Both class I and class II loci were covered by HLA typing, at four-digit resolution. The number of typed donors differed by locus: roughly 629-640 for A, B, C, DRB1 and DQB1; approximately 520 for DQA1; about 600 for DPA1; and 450 to 480 for DPB1. Roughly 5 DR-DQ haplotypes were handled as single units for association and clustering, since linkage in the cohort was strong. Across some 400 genotyped donors of the cohort, an average of roughly 230,000 unique TCR beta nucleotide sequences per donor were sequenced, and roughly 17% of those sequences were non-productive.

Study-wide findings and limitations: The only immune exposure information available for the cohort was CMV serostatus. In a later analysis, the rate of TCR association differed among HLA loci, with DRB1 alleles having the most associated TCRs and HLA-C alleles having the fewest. HLA typing was unavailable for some donors at each locus, so association tests used only the typed subset. In a later analysis, HLA-associated TCR beta chains showed more clonal expansion and lower generation probabilities than non-associated chains that were equally common. The cohort was sequenced for TCR beta chains only, and without alpha or paired-chain data the features that could be detected were limited. The study listed 150 to 200 TCR beta chains as associated with cytomegalovirus. Some IMGT-functional V segments, including TRBV6-2 and TRBV6-3, could not be told apart with the 87-base-pair reads, so those segments were excluded. Roughly uniform sequencing depth across donors was assumed in presence/absence analyses, although this assumption may not hold. The authors suggested that the approach could potentially be extended to other disease states and immunological phenotypes. A further reported finding was that TCR beta sequences accurately predicted the HLA-A and HLA-B alleles for most subjects in the first cohort. While some public TCRs were present in many individuals, most TCR sequences turned up only very rarely across donors. Correlated functional status among segregating V segments might reflect linkage disequilibrium, but an unknown experimental factor could not be ruled out. At a false discovery rate of 0.05, a later analysis linked roughly 17,000 TCR beta sequences to specific HLA alleles. The classifier was reported to diagnose cytomegalovirus status with high specificity and sensitivity in both the original cohort and the validation cohort. The sequencing pipeline was judged likely to have produced a cluster of highly shared sequence variants as a technical artifact. In a later genetic analysis, fewer N-insertions in productive TCRs were reported among donors in an Asian-associated ancestry cluster than the approximately 630-donor mean. The earlier analysis of some 540 of the donors excluded over 15 rarely observed V segments, including chromosome 9 orphons, because counts were too low. According to a later analysis, most CMV-associated TCR beta chains appeared to be HLA-restricted, and the HLA associations seemed to be driven largely by CMV exposure. An association between a missense DCLRE1C variant and V-gene and J-gene trimming of TCR beta chains was found in a later genetic analysis and replicated in an independent cohort. When HLA alleles, especially DR and DQ, strongly co-occurred, TCR associations were difficult to assign to individual alleles. According to a later analysis, parvovirus B19, influenza, CMV and Epstein-Barr virus appeared linked to several top co-occurrence clusters. In vitro tests confirmed that a few of the cytomegalovirus-associated TCR beta chains recognize cytomegalovirus antigens. An earlier analysis of approximately 590 of the donors showed that most TCR beta V segments appeared in productive rearrangements either about 87% or about 30% of the time, which broadly matched IMGT annotations.

The cohort comprised around 690 healthy bone marrow donors. All cohort members were sampled while nominally healthy, although unrecorded immune exposures were likely present. Of the roughly 620 cohort members, some 270 had positive CMV serostatus and 350 to 450 had negative CMV serostatus, and CMV serostatus was not recorded for the donor. Each donor provided a peripheral blood sample, and peripheral blood mononuclear cells were used for TCR beta sequencing. The Qiagen DNeasy Blood Extraction Kit was used to extract genomic DNA from the blood cell samples. The sample comprised PBMCs. The rearrangement joined TRBV5-1 to TRBJ2-5; TRBD1 is possibly the D segment (5 matching bases). This TCR was sampled from a human donor in good health. The DNA sequence reads TGCGCCAGCAGCTTAGGTAGGGCAGGGGAGACCCAGTACTTC. This is translated as CASSLGRAGETQYF. When the CDR3 is completed using the reference TRBV5-1 and TRBJ2-5 genes on either side, the full variable domain is KAGVTQTPRYLIKTRGQQVTLSCSPISGHRSVSWYQQTPGQGLQFLFEYFSETQRNKGNFPGRFSGRQFSNSRSEMNVSTLELGDSALYLCASSLGRAGETQYFGPGTRLLVL.